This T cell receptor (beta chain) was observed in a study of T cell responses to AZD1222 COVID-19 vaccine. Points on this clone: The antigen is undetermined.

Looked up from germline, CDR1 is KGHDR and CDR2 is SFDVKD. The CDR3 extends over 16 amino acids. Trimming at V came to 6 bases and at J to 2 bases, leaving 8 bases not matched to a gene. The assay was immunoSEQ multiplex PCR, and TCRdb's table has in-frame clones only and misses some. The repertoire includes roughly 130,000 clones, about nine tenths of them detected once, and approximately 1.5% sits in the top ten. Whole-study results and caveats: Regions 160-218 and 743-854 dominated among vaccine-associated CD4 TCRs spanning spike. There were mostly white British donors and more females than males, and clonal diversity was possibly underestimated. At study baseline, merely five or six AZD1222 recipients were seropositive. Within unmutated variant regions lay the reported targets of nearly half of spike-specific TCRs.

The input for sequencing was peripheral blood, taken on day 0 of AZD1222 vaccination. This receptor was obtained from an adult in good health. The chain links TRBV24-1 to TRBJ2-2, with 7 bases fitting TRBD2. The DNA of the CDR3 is TGTGCCACCAGTATTTCCGGGACTACAAACACCGGGGAGCTGTTTTTT. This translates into CATSISGTTNTGELFF.